The 10 T cell receptor beta chains below come from one sample, sequenced in a study of blood T cell repertoires in COVID-19. Sequenced by immunoSEQ multiplex PCR; TCRdb stores in-frame clones only, minus some. Among about 45,000 clones listed, about 80% were seen once. The sample taken for sequencing was peripheral blood. Source of these receptors: a man in his 70s with acute or convalescent COVID-19.

The chain recombines TRBV27 with TRBJ2-2; the D gene is possibly TRBD2 (5 bases). V was clipped by 0 bases and J by 7 bases, with 24 bases between them. This CDR3 contains 19 residues. Germline CDR1 is MNHEY and CDR2 is SMNVEV (reference sequence). The DNA of the CDR3 is TGTGCCAGCAGTTTATCGAGGGAGCGTCCGGCCGGTATCCTCGGGGAGCTGTTTTTT. It yields the protein CASSLSRERPAGILGELFF.

The V and J genes are TRBV13 and TRBJ1-1, with 7 bases fitting TRBD1. Trimming at V came to 5 bases and at J to 1 base, leaving 4 bases not matched to a gene. The CDR3 length is 14 residues. From germline, CDR1 is PRHDT and CDR2 FYEKMQ (reference sequence). In DNA form, the CDR3 reads TGTGCCAGCAGCCTTCGACAGGGGAACACTGAAGCTTTCTTT. Its protein is CASSLRQGNTEAFF.

The V gene is TRBV10-3, the J gene TRBJ1-1; D gene unclear. The germline gives CDR1 ENHRY, CDR2 SYGVKD. The CDR3 consists of 16 residues. V was shortened by 3 bases and J by 0 bases, with 14 bases between the two germline ends. The CDR3 region is CAISDLAGGLNTEAFF. CDR3 coding DNA: TGTGCCATCAGTGACCTTGCCGGCGGGCTGAACACTGAAGCTTTCTTT.

This chain joins TRBV28 and TRBJ1-2; 8 bases match TRBD1. Losses at the gene ends were 3 bases for V and 8 bases for J; bases not matched to a gene: 8. CDR3 length: 14 amino acids. Germline assignment: CDR1 MDHEN and CDR2 SYDVKM. CDR3 coding DNA: TGTGCCAGCAGTTTGCTCCAGACAGGGGACGGCTACACCTTC. It codes for CASSLLQTGDGYTF.

The rearrangement uses TRBV24-1 and TRBJ1-6; maybe TRBD1 (5 bases). V was cut by 0 bases and J by 0 bases, with 11 bases left in between. This CDR3 contains 18 residues. CDR1 and CDR2 from the germline V gene are KGHDR and SFDVKD. CDR3 nucleotides: TGTGCCACCAGTGATTTGGGGGCAACGAGCTCCTATAATTCACCCCTCCACTTT. Its translation is CATSDLGATSSYNSPLHF.

V usage is TRBV7-9 and J usage is TRBJ2-1; 10 bases align to TRBD1. Germline CDR1 is SEHNR and CDR2 is FQNEAQ (reference sequence). With 1 base clipped from V and 8 bases from J, the junction kept 2 bases outside the gene matches. This CDR3 comprises 14 residues. The CDR3 here is CASSLGGTGDEQFF. CDR3 coding DNA: TGTGCCAGCAGCTTAGGAGGGACAGGGGATGAGCAGTTCTTC.

The table lists this clone with a count of one. The rearrangement uses TRBV28 and TRBJ1-2; TRBD1 matches at 12 bases. The germline V gene encodes CDR1 MDHEN and CDR2 SYDVKM. The CDR3 sequence is 14 residues long. With V trimmed by 5 bases and J by 4 bases, 2 bases remained unmatched. The CDR3 DNA reads TGTGCCAGCAGTCGGGACAGGGGGCTCTATGGCTACACCTTC. Its translation is CASSRDRGLYGYTF.

The genes are TRBV7-2 and TRBJ1-4; 8 bases agree with TRBD1. V dropped 2 bases and J dropped 8; count of bases not matched to a gene: 7. This CDR3 region has 15 residues. Per the germline V gene, CDR1 is SGHTA and CDR2 is FQGNSA. Written as DNA, the CDR3 is TGTGCCAGCAGCTTATCCCAGGGGGCAGGGGAAAAACTGTTTTTT. Its translation: CASSLSQGAGEKLFF.

This rearrangement joins TRBV27 to TRBJ1-2; D is perhaps TRBD1 (5 bases). V gave up 4 bases and J gave up 6 bases, with 15 bases separating them. Germline V gene lookup returns CDR1 MNHEY and CDR2 SMNVEV (reference sequence). CDR3 length equals 14 residues. The CDR3 loop reads CASSSTLQGDGYTF. For the CDR3, the DNA is TGTGCCAGCAGTTCGACGCTCCAGGGTGATGGCTACACCTTC.

The chain carries TRBV19 and TRBJ1-5; 7 bases align to TRBD1. The CDR3 extends over 16 amino acids. Trimming at V came to 4 bases and at J to 4 bases, leaving 10 bases not matched to a gene. Germline values: CDR1 LNHDA, CDR2 SQIVND (reference sequence). DNA of the CDR3: TGTGCCAGTAGTAGAGGTAGGGCAGGGGGAAATCAGCCCCAGCATTTT. This sequence encodes CASSRGRAGGNQPQHF.